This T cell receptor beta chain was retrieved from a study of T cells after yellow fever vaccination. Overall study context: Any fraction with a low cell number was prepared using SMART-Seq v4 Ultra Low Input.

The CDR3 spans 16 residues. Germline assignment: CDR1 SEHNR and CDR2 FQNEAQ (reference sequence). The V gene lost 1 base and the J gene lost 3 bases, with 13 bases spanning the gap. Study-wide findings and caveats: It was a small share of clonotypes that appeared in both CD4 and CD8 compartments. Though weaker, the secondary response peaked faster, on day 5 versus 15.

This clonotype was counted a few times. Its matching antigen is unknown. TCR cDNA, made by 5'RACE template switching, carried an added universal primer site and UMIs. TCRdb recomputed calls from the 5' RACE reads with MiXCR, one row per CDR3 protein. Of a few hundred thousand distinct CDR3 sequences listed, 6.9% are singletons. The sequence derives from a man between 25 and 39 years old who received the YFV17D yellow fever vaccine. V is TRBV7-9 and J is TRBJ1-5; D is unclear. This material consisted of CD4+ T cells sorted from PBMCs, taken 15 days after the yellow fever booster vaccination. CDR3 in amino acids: CASSLGSGSDNQPQHF. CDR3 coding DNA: TGTGCCAGCAGCTTAGGTTCTGGGTCCGACAATCAGCCCCAGCATTTT.